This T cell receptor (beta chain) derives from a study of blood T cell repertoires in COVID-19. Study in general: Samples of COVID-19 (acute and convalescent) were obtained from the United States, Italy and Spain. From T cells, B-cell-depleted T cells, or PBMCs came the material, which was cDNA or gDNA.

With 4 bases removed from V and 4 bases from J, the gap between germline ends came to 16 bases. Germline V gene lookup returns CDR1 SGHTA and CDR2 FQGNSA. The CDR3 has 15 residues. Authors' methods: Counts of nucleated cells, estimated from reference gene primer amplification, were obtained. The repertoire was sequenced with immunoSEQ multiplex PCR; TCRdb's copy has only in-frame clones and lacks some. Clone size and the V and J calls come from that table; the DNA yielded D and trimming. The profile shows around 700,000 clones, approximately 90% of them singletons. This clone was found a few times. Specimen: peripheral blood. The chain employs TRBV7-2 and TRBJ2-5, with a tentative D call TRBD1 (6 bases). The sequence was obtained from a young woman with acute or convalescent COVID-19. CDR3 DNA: TGTGCCAGCAGCTCTCGACAGGCTTTAGGAGAGACCCAGTACTTC. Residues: CASSSRQALGETQYF.